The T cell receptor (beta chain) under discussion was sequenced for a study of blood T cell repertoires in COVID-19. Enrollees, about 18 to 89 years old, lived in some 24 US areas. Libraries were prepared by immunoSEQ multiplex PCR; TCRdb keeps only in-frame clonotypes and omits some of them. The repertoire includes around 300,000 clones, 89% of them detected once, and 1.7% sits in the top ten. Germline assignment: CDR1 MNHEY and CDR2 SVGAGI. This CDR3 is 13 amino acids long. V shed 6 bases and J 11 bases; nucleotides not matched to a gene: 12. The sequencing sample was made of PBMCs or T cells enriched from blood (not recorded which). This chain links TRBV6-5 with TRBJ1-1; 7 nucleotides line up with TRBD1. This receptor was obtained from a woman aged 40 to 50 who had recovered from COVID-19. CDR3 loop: CASSIGQAPWAFF. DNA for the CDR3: TGTGCCAGCAGCATCGGACAGGCCCCCTGGGCTTTCTTT.